The 8 T cell receptor beta chains below were found in one sample sequenced in a study of CD4 and CD8 cells across lung adenocarcinoma regions. TCRdb re-called the PCR reads with MiXCR, one entry per CDR3 protein. Of around 9,700 distinct CDR3 sequences listed, roughly 50% are singletons. The sample was CD4+ T cells from the center of a lung tumor. These receptors were obtained from a male donor with lung adenocarcinoma. The CD4 and CD8 labels of this study may be unreliable.

The chain has TRBV6-1 and TRBJ2-3, with unresolved D. CDR1 and CDR2 from the germline V gene are MNHNS and SASEGT. This CDR3 is 11 amino acids long. The ends were cut back, 7 bases at V and 4 bases at J, with 6 bases in the middle. CDR3 region: CASKDPDTQYF. CDR3 sequence (DNA): TGTGCCAGCAAGGACCCAGATACGCAGTATTTT.

This rearrangement joins TRBV6-1 to TRBJ2-5; the match to TRBD2 covers 7 bases. The trim removed 2 bases at V and 11 bases at J, leaving 20 bases unmatched. Germline lookup yields CDR1 MNHNS and CDR2 SASEGT. The CDR3 has 17 residues. CDR3 sequence reads: CASSEYEPGGIYNEQYF. CDR3 nucleotide sequence: TGTGCCAGCAGTGAATATGAGCCGGGGGGTATTTACAATGAGCAGTACTTC.

The chain links TRBV10-1 to TRBJ2-3; the D gene is possibly TRBD2 (6 bases). The J call could be wrong; TRBJ2-7 is a better fit for the DNA end. In germline, CDR1 is WNHNN, CDR2 SYGVQD (reference sequence). This CDR3 comprises 13 residues. Here the CDR3 reads CALLARGTDTQYF. In DNA form, the CDR3 reads TGCGCCCTCCTCGCGCGGGGCACAGATACGCAGTACTTC.

This clonotype counts as medium-sized. This chain connects TRBV7-8 to TRBJ2-5; the D gene is possibly TRBD1 (6 bases). V lost 1 base and J lost 2, with 8 bases in between. Germline CDR1 is SGHVS and CDR2 is FQNEAQ. The CDR3 totals 14 residues. CDR3 residues: CASSLDGTQETQYF. The CDR3 DNA sequence: TGTGCCAGCAGCTTAGATGGGACACAAGAGACCCAGTACTTC.

This clonotype was seen a handful of times. This chain connects TRBV27 to TRBJ2-1; 12 positions agree with TRBD2. V was clipped by 5 bases and J by 8 bases; unmatched bases: 10. Per germline, CDR1 MNHEY and CDR2 SMNVEV (reference sequence). The CDR3 has 16 residues. As DNA, the CDR3 is TGTGCCAGCAGTCCGACTAGCGGGAGATACGGGGATGAGCAGTTCTTC. Residues: CASSPTSGRYGDEQFF.

The rearrangement joins TRBV5-5 to TRBJ2-1, with 7 bases fitting TRBD2. CDR3 length: 16 residues. V dropped 3 bases and J dropped 4; count of bases not matched to a gene: 10. CDR1 is SGHKS, CDR2 YYEKEE, per germline (reference sequence). This CDR3 is CASSSREGRSYNEQFF. The CDR3 coding sequence is TGTGCCAGCAGCTCGAGGGAGGGAAGAAGTTACAATGAGCAGTTCTTC.

This clonotype is categorized as medium-sized (0.01 to 0.1%). This chain links TRBV7-8 with TRBJ2-1; 9 nucleotides match TRBD1. The CDR3 extends over 18 amino acids. The V gene's germline CDR1 is SGHVS and CDR2 FQNEAQ. Trimming at V came to 0 bases and at J to 6 bases, leaving 12 bases not matched to a gene. The CDR3 DNA is TGTGCCAGCAGCTTAGCGGCCCCCCGGGACAGGGCCTCCAATGAGCAGTTCTTC. Residues: CASSLAAPRDRASNEQFF.

V usage is TRBV6-1 and J usage is TRBJ2-3; D is possibly TRBD2 (5 bases). The better agreement between TRBJ2-7 and the DNA end casts doubt on the J call. Germline CDR1 MNHNS, CDR2 SASEGT. The CDR3 sequence is 13 residues long. The CDR3, as DNA: TGTGCCAGCAGGAGGGCGGAAACCGCTACGCAGTACTTC. Its protein is CASRRAETATQYF.